Each of the 17 T cell receptor beta chains below was sequenced from the same sample in a study of cytomegalovirus exposure and HLA in healthy donors. The study ran its PCR with 60 Vbeta and 13 Jbeta primers. Profiled with immunoSEQ multiplex PCR; TCRdb holds only in-frame clones, not every one. The table for this sample gives roughly 62,000 clones. The sequencing sample was made of PBMCs. The receptors were sampled from a woman aged 18 to 35 in good health and CMV-seronegative.

The chain employs TRBV6-5 and TRBJ1-1; possibly TRBD1 for D (5 bases). The germline V gene encodes CDR1 MNHEY and CDR2 SVGAGI. The CDR3 is 15 residues long. The V and J ends lost 0 bases and 9 bases respectively, with 17 bases between them. CDR3 protein: CASSYSRVYPPKAFF. CDR3 coding DNA: TGTGCCAGCAGTTACTCCAGGGTTTACCCCCCCAAAGCTTTCTTT.

The DNA for the CDR3 is TGCGCCAGCAGCTTGGCCACAGGATACACAGATACGCAGTATTTT. It encodes CASSLATGYTDTQYF. V is TRBV5-1 and J is TRBJ2-3; possible D gene TRBD1, 5 bases. The length of the CDR3 is 15 residues. From germline, CDR1 is SGHRS and CDR2 YFSETQ. V dropped 0 bases and J dropped 2 bases, with 10 bases sitting between them.

The rearrangement joins TRBV30 to TRBJ2-5; maybe TRBD2 (6 bases). The DNA matches TRBJ2-7 better at its end, which makes the J call doubtful. This CDR3 comprises 17 residues. Germline V gene sequence: CDR1 GTSNPN, CDR2 SVGIG (reference sequence). CDR3 region: CAWSPTRDSKAPYEQYF. The CDR3 region has the DNA TGTGCCTGGAGTCCCACCCGGGACTCAAAGGCTCCCTACGAGCAGTACTTC.

This CDR3 is CASSDSDRGNPYEQYF. CDR3 nucleotides: TGTGCCAGCAGTGATTCGGACAGGGGTAACCCCTACGAGCAGTACTTC. The J gene is TRBJ2-7, the V gene TRBV2, with 9 positions matching TRBD1. The CDR3 is made up of 16 amino acids. V was clipped by 3 bases and J by 2 bases; unmatched bases: 8. CDR1 is SNHLY, CDR2 FYNNEI, per germline.

CDR3 sequence: CASQPDSYQPQHF. CDR3 DNA: TGTGCCAGCCAGCCCGACAGTTATCAGCCCCAGCATTTT. The chain recombines TRBV19 with TRBJ1-5; D might be TRBD1 (5 bases). The CDR3 covers 13 residues. Germline V lookup: CDR1 LNHDA, CDR2 SQIVND (reference sequence). Trimming took off 9 bases at V and 5 bases at J, with 14 bases between the two ends.

The J gene is TRBJ1-3, the V gene TRBV5-1; 7 bases fit TRBD1. This CDR3 comprises 14 residues. Germline V gives CDR1 SGHRS, CDR2 YFSETQ. The J segment lost 4 bases and the V segment lost 3 bases, leaving 4 bases of the junction unmatched. The CDR3 sequence is CASSSQGPGNTIYF. CDR3 sequence (DNA): TGCGCCAGCAGCTCACAGGGGCCCGGAAACACCATATATTTT. The full variable domain, in which reference TRBV5-1 and TRBJ1-3 provide the parts outside the CDR3, is KAGVTQTPRYLIKTRGQQVTLSCSPISGHRSVSWYQQTPGQGLQFLFEYFSETQRNKGNFPGRFSGRQFSNSRSEMNVSTLELGDSALYLCASSSQGPGNTIYFGEGSWLTVV.

The chain employs TRBV7-2 and TRBJ2-1; the match to TRBD2 covers 7 bases. Looked up from germline, CDR1 is SGHTA and CDR2 is FQGNSA. CDR3 size: 15 residues. The trim removed 0 bases at V and 8 bases at J, leaving 7 bases unmatched. The DNA of the CDR3 is TGTGCCAGCAGCTTAGCGGGGGGGGGAGTCTATGAGCAGTTCTTC. The encoded protein is CASSLAGGGVYEQFF.

This chain connects TRBV7-8 to TRBJ1-5; D gene ambiguous. This CDR3 is built from 14 residues. Trimming took off 5 bases at V and 3 bases at J, with 11 bases between the two ends. Germline values: CDR1 SGHVS, CDR2 FQNEAQ. The CDR3 DNA sequence: TGTGCCAGCAGCCAGGAAACCTCCAATCAGCCCCAGCATTTT. This translates into CASSQETSNQPQHF.

This CDR3 is CASSPRGYGYTF. CDR3 bases: TGTGCCAGCAGTCCCCGGGGCTATGGCTACACCTTC. V usage is TRBV6-5 and J usage is TRBJ1-2; D is unclear. Looked up from germline, CDR1 is MNHEY and CDR2 is SVGAGI. The ends were cut back, 5 bases at V and 4 bases at J, with 8 bases in the middle. The CDR3 spans 12 residues.

The chain uses TRBV5-1 and TRBJ1-2; D may be TRBD1 (6 bases). The CDR3 consists of 12 residues. V was trimmed by 4 bases and J by 4 bases, leaving 8 bases between them. The germline CDR1 and CDR2 sequences are SGHRS and YFSETQ. DNA for the CDR3: TGCGCCAGCAGCATGGACAGCTATGGCTACACCTTC. Amino acids: CASSMDSYGYTF.

The CDR3 spells CASSIDRRDETQYF. The CDR3 DNA sequence: TGTGCCAGTAGTATAGATCGGAGGGACGAGACCCAGTACTTC. V and J are TRBV19 and TRBJ2-7; the D gene is possibly TRBD2 (6 bases). The end of the DNA fits TRBJ2-5 better, so the J call may be wrong. This CDR3 comprises 14 residues. CDR1 LNHDA and CDR2 SQIVND come from the germline V gene (reference sequence).

The V and J genes are TRBV4-1 and TRBJ2-2; 10 bases fit TRBD1. The CDR3 runs 18 residues. V shed 2 bases and J 4 bases; nucleotides not matched to a gene: 10. Germline CDR1 MGHRA, CDR2 YSYEKL. CDR3 residues: CASSQRDRGTGGTGELFF. The CDR3 region has the DNA TGCGCCAGCAGCCAAAGGGACAGGGGCACCGGGGGCACCGGGGAGCTGTTTTTT.

The V and J genes are TRBV7-2 and TRBJ1-1; D gene unclear. V was pared by 2 bases and J by 1 base, with 5 bases between. The CDR3 sequence is 13 residues long. Germline values: CDR1 SGHTA, CDR2 FQGNSA. DNA for the CDR3: TGTGCCAGCAGCTTATATTCGAACACTGAAGCTTTCTTT. This gives the protein CASSLYSNTEAFF.

The chain employs TRBV4-1 and TRBJ2-7; weak D call: TRBD1 (5 bases). CDR1 MGHRA and CDR2 YSYEKL come from the germline V gene. The CDR3 covers 18 residues. V was clipped by 0 bases and J by 1 base, with 19 bases between them. For the CDR3, the DNA is TGCGCCAGCAGCCAAGAGATGGCCAGGGCCAAGGAATCCTACGAGCAGTACTTC. It encodes CASSQEMARAKESYEQYF.

The chain links TRBV28 to TRBJ1-2, with D uncertain. Trimming took 6 bases from V and 7 from J, leaving 9 bases between them. This CDR3 comprises 11 residues. The germline CDR1 and CDR2 sequences are MDHEN and SYDVKM. The CDR3 bases are TGTGCCAGCAGACTCCGGAGTGGCTACACCTTC. Protein: CASRLRSGYTF.

On this clone itself: Germline is not matched at one junction end, which may reflect a read error. This sample includes further DNA sequences coding for the same CDR3. The rearrangement links TRBV7-6 to TRBJ1-6, with D perhaps matching TRBD1 (5 bases). The CDR3 runs to 15 residues. CDR1 and CDR2 from the germline V gene are SGHVS and FNYEAQ. The CDR3 loop is CASSFGDYSNSPLHF. The CDR3 region has the DNA TGTGCCAGCAGCTTCGGGGACTATTCTAATTCACCCCTACACTTT.

The V and J genes are TRBV29-1 and TRBJ2-5; D gene ambiguous. The CDR3 is made up of 12 amino acids. Trimming took 6 bases from V and 5 from J, leaving 13 bases between them. Germline assignment: CDR1 SQVTM and CDR2 ANQGSEA. Here the CDR3 DNA reads TGCAGCGTCCCCGACTCAACGGAGACCCAGTACTTC. Translating gives CSVPDSTETQYF. Full variable domain (outside the CDR3, taken from reference TRBV29-1 and TRBJ2-5): SAVISQKPSRDICQRGTSLTIQCQVDSQVTMMFWYRQQPGQSLTLIATANQGSEATYESGFVIDKFPISRPNLTFSTLTVSNMSPEDSSIYLCSVPDSTETQYFGPGTRLLVL.